The text below deals with one T cell receptor (beta chain). Its antigen remains unidentified. The sample holds no much larger clone one base away, and base qualities are not on file. The cohort was made up of 500 to 800 healthy bone marrow donors. All cohort members were sampled while nominally healthy, although unrecorded immune exposures were likely present. The donor tested CMV seronegative and was one of the 352 seronegative cohort members. A peripheral blood sample was collected from each donor, and TCR beta sequencing was performed on peripheral blood mononuclear cells. Genomic DNA was extracted from the blood cell samples with the Qiagen DNeasy Blood Extraction Kit. CDR1 and CDR2, looked up from the germline V gene, are SNHLY and FYNNEI. Inclusive of the bounding cysteine and phenylalanine, the CDR3 is 16 residues long. Here the CDR3 DNA is all that survives: 48 bases in frame from base 1. Compared with germline, V lacks 4 bases and J lacks 7 bases; bases without a gene match: 11.

The entry originates in a study of cytomegalovirus exposure and HLA in healthy donors (dated by TCRdb to 2016 to 2017). Study-wide context: According to an earlier analysis of several hundred of the donors, about 170 million T cells yielded 117 million unique TCR beta sequences and about 300 Gb of sequence data. An early release that covered about 600 HLA-typed donors contained 300 to 350 gigabases of sequencing data and approximately 85 million unique TCR sequences. The later analysis used no new phenotypic data to find candidate immune exposures, relying instead on TCR beta sequences and their occurrence across donors. Donor age, sex, ethnicity and CMV serostatus were collected together with the repertoire data. A later analysis re-examined previously published TCR beta repertoires from 610 or so donors and added high-resolution HLA genotyping to investigate patterns of TCR occurrence. Along with the roughly 670-subject first cohort, a separate validation cohort of over 90 different subjects was used. To predict cytomegalovirus infection status, the study brought together high-throughput TCR immunosequencing, statistical association of individual TCRs with disease status, and machine learning. Genome-wide SNP genotypes for about 55% of the 666 donors were used in a later genetic analysis, which treated that subset as a discovery cohort. HLA typing included class I and class II loci at four-digit resolution. The study profiled the T cell repertoires of 500 to 800 subjects by immunosequencing and related them to cytomegalovirus serostatus. Among roughly 400 genotyped donors of the cohort, an average of approximately 250,000 unique TCR beta nucleotide sequences were sequenced per donor, about a sixth of them non-productive. The number of typed donors differed by locus: about 620-630 for A, B, C, DRB1 and DQB1; 500 to 550 for DQA1; 606 for DPA1; and roughly 490 for DPB1. In an earlier analysis of 500 to 650 of the donors, high-throughput TCR beta sequencing was used to judge whether each TCR beta V gene segment behaved as functional or pseudogenic. The genetic ancestry cluster associated with self-reported Caucasian donors included over 65% of the roughly 390 genotyped donors. Every discovery cohort repertoire had been produced on one sequencing platform. The study aimed to test whether cataloging public T cell receptors could reveal signatures of past pathogen exposure. Because of strong linkage in the cohort, 4 to 6 DR-DQ haplotypes were treated as single units for association and clustering. On the study overall, not on this receptor specifically: In a later analysis, TCR association rates were found to vary across HLA loci, with the most associated TCRs seen for DRB1 alleles and the fewest for HLA-C alleles. Some IMGT-functional V segments, including TRBV6-2 and TRBV6-3, could not be told apart with the 87-base-pair reads, so those segments were excluded. According to the authors, the approach could potentially be generalized to other disease states and immunological phenotypes. Sequencing depth was assumed to be roughly uniform across donors in the presence/absence analyses, though that assumption may not hold. The sequencing pipeline was judged likely to have produced a cluster of highly shared sequence variants as a technical artifact. A later analysis reported that several top co-occurrence clusters appeared linked to parvovirus B19, influenza, CMV and Epstein-Barr virus. A few of the identified cytomegalovirus-associated TCR beta chains were confirmed in vitro to be specific for cytomegalovirus antigens. For the cohort, immune exposure information was limited to CMV serostatus. In a later analysis, more than 15,000 TCR beta sequences were associated with specific HLA alleles at a false discovery rate of 0.05. Linkage disequilibrium might explain the correlated functional status among segregating V segments, but an unknown experimental factor could not be ruled out. In both the original and validation cohorts, the classifier was reported to diagnose cytomegalovirus status with high specificity and sensitivity. A further reported finding was that TCR beta sequences accurately predicted the HLA-A and HLA-B alleles for most subjects in the first cohort. In a later genetic analysis, fewer N-insertions in productive TCRs were reported among donors in an Asian-associated ancestry cluster than the roughly 700-donor mean. The study gave a list of about 150 TCR beta chains associated with cytomegalovirus. The cohort was sequenced for TCR beta chains only, and without alpha or paired-chain data the features that could be detected were limited. Most TCR sequences were observed very rarely across donors, whereas some public TCRs were present in many individuals. Assigning TCR associations to individual alleles was difficult when HLA alleles, especially DR and DQ, strongly co-occurred. In a later analysis, HLA-associated TCR beta chains were found to be more clonally expanded and to have lower generation probabilities than equally common non-associated chains. Because counts were too low, roughly 16 rarely observed V segments, including chromosome 9 orphons, were excluded from the earlier analysis of 587 of the donors. According to a later analysis, most CMV-associated TCR beta chains appeared to be HLA-restricted, and the HLA associations seemed to be driven largely by CMV exposure. Broadly in line with IMGT annotations, most TCR beta V segments showed up in productive rearrangements about 87% or about 30% of the time in an earlier analysis of 450 to 750 of the donors. Because HLA typing was unavailable for some donors at each locus, only the typed subset was used in association tests. In a later genetic analysis, a missense DCLRE1C variant was associated with V-gene and J-gene trimming of TCR beta chains, and the association was replicated in an independent cohort.

Library prep was done by the immunoSEQ multiplex PCR assay. The multiplex PCR relied on a mix of 60 forward primers for TCR Vbeta segments and 13 reverse primers for TCR Jbeta segments. The CDR3 region of rearranged TCR beta genes was amplified from genomic DNA with a multiplex PCR assay. The amplified TCR beta libraries were sequenced on the Illumina HiSeq System as 87-base-pair reads. From the authors' description of their analysis: A later analysis tallied around 87 million unique TCR beta chains across the 666 repertoires, and approximately 12 million of those chains were shared by two or more donors. To remove PCR and sequencing errors, raw reads were error-corrected and collapsed into unique sequences using a nearest-neighbor algorithm that merged closely related sequences. To assign V, D and J gene segments, CDR3 sequences were aligned to IMGT reference sequences. For a sequence to be retained, a match of at least six nucleotides to both a V gene segment and a J gene segment was required. A rearrangement counted as productive if the CDR3 had no stop codons and remained in frame with V and J, and every other rearrangement counted as non-productive. CDR3 was defined by IMGT convention, running from the second conserved V-encoded cysteine to the conserved J-encoded phenylalanine. The earlier analysis of a few hundred of the donors excluded any sequence lacking an unambiguous match to a single V gene segment. In an earlier analysis of some 590 of the donors, V segments were called functional above 56.7% productive rearrangements and were called segregating when the between-donor standard deviation exceeded 5%. A statistical classification framework was developed to diagnose cytomegalovirus status using the catalog of TCR beta chain sequences. In a later analysis, TCR nucleotide sequences were compared against IMGT/GENE-DB human TR gene sequences so that V and J genes could be assigned. In a later analysis, CDR3 sequences and most-parsimonious VDJ recombination scenarios were assigned using the TCRdist pipeline. In a later analysis, every TCR beta chain was defined by the combination of its CDR3 amino acid sequence and its V-gene family, and reads without a unique V-gene family were dropped. As a way to deal with suspected cross-contamination and a sequencing artifact, a later analysis dropped roughly 620 nucleotide sequences that were highly shared and had low generation probability. In a later analysis, a clonal expansion index for each public chain was calculated from normalized within-repertoire ranks of inferred template counts. A later analysis computed generation probabilities with a VDJ recombination model fitted to out-of-frame rearrangements, and checked the results against IGoR. Hypergeometric tests were used in a later analysis to score TCR-TCR, TCR-HLA and TCR-CMV co-occurrence, with a repertoire-size bias correction applied to the TCR pairs. In a later analysis, false discovery rates were estimated by permuting HLA or CMV assignments 20 times. In a later analysis, co-occurring TCRs were grouped with DBSCAN, and TCRdist sequence similarity was added when clustering was performed within HLA-allele-positive subsets. Repertoires with fewer than 30,000 or more than 120,000 public chains, plus five repertoires with anomalous nucleotide sharing, were excluded from co-occurrence clustering. TCRdb limited this immuneACCESS table to in-frame rearrangements with V and J called. A share of clones is missing; checked studies link under half to unresolved V genes, and the rest is unexplained. V and J calls plus clone size are reproduced from that table; the DNA served to infer D and trimming. The sample yields about 150,000 clones; roughly 90% were counted once. The ten largest clones take up roughly 0.5% of the sample.

The sequence links TRBV2 to TRBJ1-2, with 11 junctional bases fitting TRBD1. The sequence was obtained from a middle-aged woman in good health and CMV-seronegative. Sequencing used PBMCs. The sequence in DNA is TGTGCCAGCAGTGCAAGTTGGACAGGGGGCCGTCGTGGCTACACCTTC. Translation gives CASSASWTGGRRGYTF.